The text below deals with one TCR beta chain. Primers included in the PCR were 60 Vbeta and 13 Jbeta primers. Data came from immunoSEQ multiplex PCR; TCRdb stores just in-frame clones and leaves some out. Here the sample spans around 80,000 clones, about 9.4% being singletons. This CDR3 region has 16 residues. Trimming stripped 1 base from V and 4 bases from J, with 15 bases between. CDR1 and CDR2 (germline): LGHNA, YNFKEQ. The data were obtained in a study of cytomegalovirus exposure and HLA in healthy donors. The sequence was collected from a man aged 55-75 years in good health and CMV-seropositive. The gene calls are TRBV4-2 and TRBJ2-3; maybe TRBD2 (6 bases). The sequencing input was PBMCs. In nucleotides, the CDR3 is TGTGCCAGCAGCCAAGTCGGGGGAGAGGTACCAGATACGCAGTATTTT. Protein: CASSQVGGEVPDTQYF.